This entry lists 23 T cell receptor beta chains sequenced from one sample in a study of PD-1 blockade in classical Hodgkin lymphoma. Each patient's relapse followed autologous stem cell transplantation, and brentuximab vedotin exposure varied. Some clones are missing from TCRdb's copy, which holds only in-frame ones; the method was immunoSEQ multiplex PCR. Among 84,000 or so clones, about 93% were seen once, and the ten largest hold less than 3%. The source was peripheral blood mononuclear cells (PBMCs), collected before the second cycle of nivolumab. The receptors originated from a human donor with classical Hodgkin lymphoma.

CDR3 DNA sequence: TGTGCCAGCAGCTTACAAGAGACCCAGTACTTC. Its protein is CASSLQETQYF. The chain has TRBV28 and TRBJ2-5; no definite D call. In germline, CDR1 is MDHEN, CDR2 SYDVKM. The V and J ends lost 6 bases and 2 bases respectively, with 4 bases between them. This CDR3 has 11 amino acids. Using reference TRBV28 and TRBJ2-5 for the parts outside the CDR3, the full variable domain is DVKVTQSSRYLVKRTGEKVFLECVQDMDHENMFWYRQDPGLGLRLIYFSYDVKMKEKGDIPEGYSVSREKKERFSLILESASTNQTSMYLCASSLQETQYFGPGTRLLVL.

The chain combines TRBV5-1 with TRBJ2-5; possible D gene TRBD2, 6 bases. Germline V gene lookup returns CDR1 SGHRS and CDR2 YFSETQ. CDR3 length equals 15 residues. Trimming stripped 1 base from V and 5 bases from J, with 15 bases between. The CDR3 reads CASSLSGVILETQYF. CDR3 nucleotide sequence: TGCGCCAGCAGCTTGTCGGGGGTAATTTTGGAGACCCAGTACTTC.

V usage is TRBV27 and J usage is TRBJ2-3; 11 bases align to TRBD1. The CDR3 totals 15 residues. The J segment lost 4 bases and the V segment lost 5 bases, leaving 5 bases of the junction unmatched. In germline, CDR1 is MNHEY, CDR2 SMNVEV (reference sequence). The CDR3 sequence is CASSMDRGRADTQYF. DNA for the CDR3: TGTGCCAGCAGTATGGACAGGGGGCGCGCAGATACGCAGTATTTT.

CDR3 DNA: TGTGCCTGGAGTGGAGACAGAATTGGGACAGATACGCAGTATTTT. Translating it yields CAWSGDRIGTDTQYF. V usage is TRBV30 and J usage is TRBJ2-3, with D tentatively TRBD1 (5 bases). The CDR3 contains 15 residues. V lost 1 base, J lost 3 bases, and 14 bases lay in between. Looked up from germline, CDR1 is GTSNPN and CDR2 is SVGIG (reference sequence).

This chain connects TRBV19 to TRBJ1-4; D ambiguous. Germline CDR1 is LNHDA and CDR2 is SQIVND (reference sequence). This CDR3 region has 14 residues. With 4 bases removed from V and 0 bases from J, the gap between germline ends came to 6 bases. In nucleotides, the CDR3 is TGTGCCAGTAGTACTACAGCAACTAATGAAAAACTGTTTTTT. This encodes CASSTTATNEKLFF.

This clone was seen more than once but under ten times. This chain uses TRBV28 with TRBJ2-7; TRBD2 is a possible D gene (5 bases). V lost 4 bases and J lost 7, with 20 bases in between. The CDR3 sequence is 15 residues long. Per the germline V gene, CDR1 is MDHEN and CDR2 is SYDVKM. The CDR3 coding sequence is TGTGCCAGCAGTTCGGTCCGCCCTAGTACTAGGGAGCAGTACTTC. Translation gives CASSSVRPSTREQYF.

The chain uses TRBV6-1 and TRBJ2-7; 7 nucleotides align to TRBD1. The CDR3 runs to 15 residues. Trimming at V came to 8 bases and at J to 7 bases, leaving 17 bases not matched to a gene. Germline V gene sequence: CDR1 MNHNS, CDR2 SASEGT. The CDR3 DNA reads as TGTGCCAGCCGCCTGAACTGGGACAGCGCTGGGGAGCAGTACTTC. It translates to CASRLNWDSAGEQYF.

This chain links TRBV6-1 with TRBJ1-4; 8 positions match TRBD1. From germline, CDR1 is MNHNS and CDR2 SASEGT. The CDR3 runs 12 residues. The DNA for the CDR3 is TGTGCGGCAGGGGGCCCTAATGAAAAACTGTTTTTT. Amino acid sequence: CAAGGPNEKLFF.

The CDR3 region is CASSPSTGTGRETQYF. CDR3 sequence (DNA): TGTGCCAGCAGCCCATCCACCGGGACAGGGAGGGAGACCCAGTACTTC. The genes are TRBV7-2 and TRBJ2-5; 9 bases map to TRBD1. The germline V gene encodes CDR1 SGHTA and CDR2 FQGNSA. The V and J ends lost 5 bases and 5 bases, in that order; junction bases with no gene match: 12. There are 16 residues in the CDR3.

V usage is TRBV19 and J usage is TRBJ1-1; D unresolved. The CDR3 contains 12 residues. Germline V gene data show CDR1 as LNHDA and CDR2 as SQIVND (reference sequence). Trimming pared 3 bases from V and 0 bases from J, leaving 2 bases between. CDR3 sequence reads: CASSILNTEAFF. The CDR3 DNA sequence: TGTGCCAGTAGTATCCTGAACACTGAAGCTTTCTTT.

The V call is TRBV27, the J call TRBJ2-1, with 12 bases matching TRBD1. CDR1 and CDR2 (germline): MNHEY, SMNVEV (reference sequence). The CDR3 is 16 amino acids. The V gene end was trimmed by 6 bases and the J gene end by 2 bases; junction bases not matched to a gene: 5. CDR3 bases: TGTGCCAGCAGGGGGACAGGGGGCTTTGCCTACAATGAGCAGTTCTTC. Translated: CASRGTGGFAYNEQFF.

The chain employs TRBV5-8 and TRBJ2-7; D might be TRBD1 (7 bases). Germline lookup yields CDR1 SGHTS and CDR2 YDEGEE. The CDR3 extends over 17 amino acids. V was shortened by 3 bases and J by 2 bases, with 21 bases between the two germline ends. The CDR3 loop reads CASSWHGRGDSPYEQYF. Here the CDR3 DNA reads TGTGCCAGCAGCTGGCATGGCAGGGGGGACAGCCCCTACGAGCAGTACTTC.

This chain uses TRBV29-1 with TRBJ2-1; perhaps TRBD2 as D (6 bases). V dropped 6 bases and J dropped 7 bases, with 22 bases sitting between them. Looked up from germline, CDR1 is SQVTM and CDR2 is ANQGSEA. CDR3 length equals 15 residues. The CDR3 DNA is TGCAGCGTCCGAGACCGGGACTTCAAGCCTAATGAGCAGTTCTTC. It codes for CSVRDRDFKPNEQFF.

This clone appeared a single time. The gene calls are TRBV11-2 and TRBJ2-3; D might be TRBD1 or TRBD2, each matching 5 bases. The CDR3 is 14 residues long. CDR1 is SGHAT and CDR2 is FQNNGV in the germline V gene. The V end lost 5 bases, the J end lost 5 bases, and 14 bases lay between the germline ends. The CDR3, as DNA: TGTGCCAGCAGCCCGCGGGTCCAGGGAGATACGCAGTATTTT. Translated, it gives CASSPRVQGDTQYF.

The chain carries TRBV5-1 and TRBJ2-3, with unresolved D. This CDR3 contains 17 residues. Trimming pared 4 bases from V and 2 bases from J, leaving 20 bases between. From germline, CDR1 is SGHRS and CDR2 YFSETQ. The DNA for the CDR3 is TGCGCCAGCAGCCCCCATTGGAGTTCCCCCACCACAGATACGCAGTATTTT. Translation: CASSPHWSSPTTDTQYF.

The rearrangement joins TRBV6-6 to TRBJ1-5; D is perhaps TRBD1 (6 bases). Germline values: CDR1 MNHNY, CDR2 SVGAGI (reference sequence). The CDR3 covers 13 residues. V was pared by 3 bases and J by 6 bases, with 9 bases between. CDR3 residues: CASSYGGGQPQHF. The CDR3 nucleotides read TGTGCCAGCAGTTATGGGGGCGGTCAGCCCCAGCATTTT.

This clone came up once. The chain is built from TRBV10-1 and TRBJ1-5; no clear D gene. This CDR3 spans 13 amino acids. Trimming took off 3 bases at V and 8 bases at J, with 11 bases between the two ends. Germline CDR1 reads WNHNN; CDR2 reads SYGVQD (reference sequence). CDR3 nucleotides: TGCGCCAGCAGTGACGGTGAAGAGGAGCCCCAGCATTTT. Amino acids: CASSDGEEEPQHF.

The chain links TRBV4-1 to TRBJ2-5, with a possible D match to TRBD2 (6 bases). Germline CDR1 is MGHRA and CDR2 is YSYEKL. This CDR3 contains 15 residues. V gave up 4 bases and J gave up 0 bases, with 12 bases separating them. CDR3 DNA sequence: TGCGCCAGCAGCCTTCAAGGGAGGTACCAAGAGACCCAGTACTTC. It specifies CASSLQGRYQETQYF.

A word on this clone: One junction end disagrees with the germline gene, perhaps due to a read error. The chain couples TRBV6-1 to TRBJ2-5, with D possibly being TRBD2 (6 bases). Germline CDR1 and CDR2: MNHNS and SASEGT. The CDR3 is made up of 15 amino acids. In DNA, the CDR3 is TGTGCCAGCAGGGAAGGGGCGGGGAGTCAACAGACCCAGTACTTC. This sequence encodes CASREGAGSQQTQYF.

The V call is TRBV30, the J call TRBJ1-4; 10 bases align to TRBD1. The germline V gene encodes CDR1 GTSNPN and CDR2 SVGIG (reference sequence). The CDR3 has 16 amino acids. Losses at the gene ends were 2 bases for V and 5 bases for J; bases not matched to a gene: 8. CDR3 region: CAWSPVWTGGNEKLFF. Here the CDR3 DNA reads TGTGCCTGGAGTCCTGTCTGGACAGGGGGGAATGAAAAACTGTTTTTT. The full variable domain, completed using reference TRBV30 and TRBJ1-4, is SQTIHQWPATLVQPVGSPLSLECTVEGTSNPNLYWYRQAAGRGLQLLFYSVGIGQISSEVPQNLSASRPQDRQFILSSKKLLLSDSGFYLCAWSPVWTGGNEKLFFGSGTQLSVL.

The V gene is TRBV6-5, the J gene TRBJ2-5; D unresolved. Germline loops: CDR1 MNHEY, CDR2 SVGAGI. The CDR3 totals 13 residues. Trimming stripped 6 bases from V and 4 bases from J, with 12 bases between. CDR3 sequence reads: CASSPFLSETQYF. The DNA of the CDR3 is TGTGCCAGCAGCCCCTTTCTATCAGAGACCCAGTACTTC.

This chain links TRBV30 with TRBJ2-3, with D unclear. This CDR3 spans 14 amino acids. Germline values: CDR1 GTSNPN, CDR2 SVGIG (reference sequence). The V and J ends lost 0 bases and 7 bases respectively, with 14 bases between them. CDR3 nucleotide sequence: TGTGCCTGGAGTGTAAGTGCCCCCGGCCATACGCAGTATTTT. This codes for CAWSVSAPGHTQYF.

The chain uses TRBV14 and TRBJ2-7; the D gene is possibly TRBD1 (5 bases). Germline V gene data show CDR1 as SGHDN and CDR2 as FVKESK. The CDR3 has 16 amino acids. Trimming removed 0 bases at V and 3 bases at J, with 15 bases between. CDR3 protein: CASSQDYSRAIYEQYF. The DNA for the CDR3 is TGTGCCAGCAGCCAAGATTACAGCAGGGCCATCTACGAGCAGTACTTC.